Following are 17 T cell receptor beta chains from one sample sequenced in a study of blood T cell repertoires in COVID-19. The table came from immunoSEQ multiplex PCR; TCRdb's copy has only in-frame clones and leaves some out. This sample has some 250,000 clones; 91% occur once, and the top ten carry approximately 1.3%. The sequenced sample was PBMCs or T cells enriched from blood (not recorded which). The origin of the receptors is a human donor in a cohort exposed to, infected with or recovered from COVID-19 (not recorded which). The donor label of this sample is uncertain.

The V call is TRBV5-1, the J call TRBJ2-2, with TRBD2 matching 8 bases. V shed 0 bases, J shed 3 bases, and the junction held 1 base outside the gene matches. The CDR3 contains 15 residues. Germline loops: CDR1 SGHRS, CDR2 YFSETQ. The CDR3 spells CASSLGTSYTGELFF. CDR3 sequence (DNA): TGCGCCAGCAGCTTGGGGACTAGCTACACCGGGGAGCTGTTTTTT.

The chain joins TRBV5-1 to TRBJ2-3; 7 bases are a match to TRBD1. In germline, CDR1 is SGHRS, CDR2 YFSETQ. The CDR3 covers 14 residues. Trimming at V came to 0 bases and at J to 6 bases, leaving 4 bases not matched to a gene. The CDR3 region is CASSLDRGGDTQYF. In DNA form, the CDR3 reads TGCGCCAGCAGCTTGGACAGGGGTGGGGATACGCAGTATTTT.

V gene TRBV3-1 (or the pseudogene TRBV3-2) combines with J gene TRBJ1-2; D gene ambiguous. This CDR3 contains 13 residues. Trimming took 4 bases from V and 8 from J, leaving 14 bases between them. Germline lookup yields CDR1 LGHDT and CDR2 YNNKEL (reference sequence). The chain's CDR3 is CASSPDWQWGYTF. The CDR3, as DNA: TGTGCCAGCAGCCCTGACTGGCAATGGGGCTACACCTTC.

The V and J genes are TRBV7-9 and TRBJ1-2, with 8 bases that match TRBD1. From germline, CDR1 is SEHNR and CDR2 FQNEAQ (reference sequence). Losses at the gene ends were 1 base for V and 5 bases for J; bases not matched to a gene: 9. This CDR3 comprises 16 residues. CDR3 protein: CASSLGSPGQAYGYTF. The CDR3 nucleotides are TGTGCCAGCAGCTTAGGTTCGCCGGGACAGGCTTATGGCTACACCTTC.

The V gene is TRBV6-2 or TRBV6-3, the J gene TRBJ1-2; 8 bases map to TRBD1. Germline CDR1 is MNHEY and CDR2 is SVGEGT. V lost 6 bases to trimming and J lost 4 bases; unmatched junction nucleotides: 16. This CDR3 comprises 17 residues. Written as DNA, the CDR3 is TGTGCCAGCAGCACCTCCGTGGGGACAGGTATATTCTATGGCTACACCTTC. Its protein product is CASSTSVGTGIFYGYTF.

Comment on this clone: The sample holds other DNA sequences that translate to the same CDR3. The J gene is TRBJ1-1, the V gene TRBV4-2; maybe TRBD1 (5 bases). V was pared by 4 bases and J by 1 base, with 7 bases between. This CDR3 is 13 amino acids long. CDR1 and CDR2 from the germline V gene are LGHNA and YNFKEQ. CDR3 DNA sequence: TGTGCCAGCAGCCCTACAGGGAACACTGAAGCTTTCTTT. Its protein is CASSPTGNTEAFF.

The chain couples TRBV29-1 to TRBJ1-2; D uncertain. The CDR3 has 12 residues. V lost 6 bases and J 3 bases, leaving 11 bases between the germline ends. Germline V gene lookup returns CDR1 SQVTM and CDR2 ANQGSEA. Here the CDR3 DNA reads TGCAGCGTCGGAGAGGGCTACTATGGCTACACCTTC. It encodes CSVGEGYYGYTF.

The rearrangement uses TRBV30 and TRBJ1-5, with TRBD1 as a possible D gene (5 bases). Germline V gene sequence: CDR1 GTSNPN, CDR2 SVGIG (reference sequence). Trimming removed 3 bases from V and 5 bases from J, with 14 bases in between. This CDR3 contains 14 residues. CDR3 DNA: TGTGCCTGGAGCGCCATCTCGGGGGATCAGCCCCAGCATTTT. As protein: CAWSAISGDQPQHF.

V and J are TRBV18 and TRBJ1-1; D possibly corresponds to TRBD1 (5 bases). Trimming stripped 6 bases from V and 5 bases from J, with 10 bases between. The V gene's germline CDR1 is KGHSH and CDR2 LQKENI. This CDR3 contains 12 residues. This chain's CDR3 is CASSPKGTEAFF. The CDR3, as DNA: TGTGCCAGCTCCCCCAAGGGGACTGAAGCTTTCTTT.

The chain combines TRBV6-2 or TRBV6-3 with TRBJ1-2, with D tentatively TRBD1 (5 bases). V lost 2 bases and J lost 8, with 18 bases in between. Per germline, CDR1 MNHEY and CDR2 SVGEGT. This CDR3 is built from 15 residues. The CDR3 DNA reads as TGTGCCAGCAGTTACGACTTGGCGGAACCAGGGGGCTACACCTTC. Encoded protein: CASSYDLAEPGGYTF.

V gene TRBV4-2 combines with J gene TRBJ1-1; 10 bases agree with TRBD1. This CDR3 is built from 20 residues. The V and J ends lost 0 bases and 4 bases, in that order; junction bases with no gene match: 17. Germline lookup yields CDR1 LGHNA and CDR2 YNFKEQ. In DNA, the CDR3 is TGTGCCAGCAGCCAAGAGGCTCACCGGGACAGGGGTTTTTCGAGCACTGAAGCTTTCTTT. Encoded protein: CASSQEAHRDRGFSSTEAFF.

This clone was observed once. The CDR3 spells CASRRLAGRRGIPLYEQYF. CDR3 nucleotides: TGTGCCAGCAGGCGACTAGCGGGCCGGAGGGGGATCCCTCTCTACGAGCAGTACTTC. This chain uses TRBV2 with TRBJ2-7; 10 bases line up with TRBD2. Germline V CDR1 and CDR2: SNHLY, FYNNEI. V was pared by 6 bases and J by 3 bases, with 20 bases of the junction left unmatched. This CDR3 region has 19 residues.

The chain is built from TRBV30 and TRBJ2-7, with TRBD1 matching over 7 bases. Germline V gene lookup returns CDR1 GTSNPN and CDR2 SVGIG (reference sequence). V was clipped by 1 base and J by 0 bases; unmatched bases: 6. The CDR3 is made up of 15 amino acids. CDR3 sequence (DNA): TGTGCCTGGAGTGGGGGACAGATAAGCTCCTACGAGCAGTACTTC. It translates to CAWSGGQISSYEQYF. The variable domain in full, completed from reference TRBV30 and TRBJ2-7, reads SQTIHQWPATLVQPVGSPLSLECTVEGTSNPNLYWYRQAAGRGLQLLFYSVGIGQISSEVPQNLSASRPQDRQFILSSKKLLLSDSGFYLCAWSGGQISSYEQYFGPGTRLTVT.

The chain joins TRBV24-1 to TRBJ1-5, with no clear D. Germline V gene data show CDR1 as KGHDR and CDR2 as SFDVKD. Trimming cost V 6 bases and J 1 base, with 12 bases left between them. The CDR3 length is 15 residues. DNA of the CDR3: TGTGCCACCAGTACTTCGACACGAAGCAATCAGCCCCAGCATTTT. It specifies CATSTSTRSNQPQHF.

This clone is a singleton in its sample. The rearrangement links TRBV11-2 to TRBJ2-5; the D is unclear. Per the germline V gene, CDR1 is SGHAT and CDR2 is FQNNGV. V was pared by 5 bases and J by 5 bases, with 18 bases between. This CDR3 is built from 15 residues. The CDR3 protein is CASSRTRSSGETQYF. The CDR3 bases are TGTGCCAGCAGCCGTACACGATCCTCCGGGGAGACCCAGTACTTC.

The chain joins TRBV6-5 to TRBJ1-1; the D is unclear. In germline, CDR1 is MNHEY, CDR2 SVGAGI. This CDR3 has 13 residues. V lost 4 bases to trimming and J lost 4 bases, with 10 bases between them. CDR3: CASSSTISTEAFF. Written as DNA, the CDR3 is TGTGCCAGCAGTTCTACGATAAGCACTGAAGCTTTCTTT.

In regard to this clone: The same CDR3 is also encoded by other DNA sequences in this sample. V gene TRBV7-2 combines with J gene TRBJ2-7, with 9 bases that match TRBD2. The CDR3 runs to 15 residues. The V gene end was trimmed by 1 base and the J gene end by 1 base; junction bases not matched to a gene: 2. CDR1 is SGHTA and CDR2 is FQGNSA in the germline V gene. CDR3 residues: CASSLEAGGSYEQYF. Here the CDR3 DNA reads TGTGCCAGCAGCTTAGAGGCGGGGGGGTCCTACGAGCAGTACTTC.